This T cell receptor (beta chain) comes out of a study of blood T cells in healthy people across ages. Germline assignment: CDR1 LGHDT and CDR2 YNNKEL (reference sequence). The CDR3 sequence is 16 residues long. V lost 3 bases, J lost 4 bases, and 13 bases lay in between. The use of a sample-barcoded 5' primer and a J-beta primer mix characterized a second PCR of roughly 6 to 11 cycles. Each CDR3 protein is one row after TCRdb ran MiXCR on the 5' RACE reads. The table shows over 1.5 million distinct CDR3 sequences, with about 50% occurring only once. V usage is TRBV3-1 and J usage is TRBJ2-6; a possible D gene is TRBD1 (6 bases). The receptor comes from a woman aged 35 to 49 in good health. Material for sequencing was blood. Here the CDR3 reads CASSQRDRLGANVLTF. CDR3 DNA sequence: TGTGCCAGCAGCCAGAGAGACAGGCTGGGGGCCAACGTCCTGACTTTC.